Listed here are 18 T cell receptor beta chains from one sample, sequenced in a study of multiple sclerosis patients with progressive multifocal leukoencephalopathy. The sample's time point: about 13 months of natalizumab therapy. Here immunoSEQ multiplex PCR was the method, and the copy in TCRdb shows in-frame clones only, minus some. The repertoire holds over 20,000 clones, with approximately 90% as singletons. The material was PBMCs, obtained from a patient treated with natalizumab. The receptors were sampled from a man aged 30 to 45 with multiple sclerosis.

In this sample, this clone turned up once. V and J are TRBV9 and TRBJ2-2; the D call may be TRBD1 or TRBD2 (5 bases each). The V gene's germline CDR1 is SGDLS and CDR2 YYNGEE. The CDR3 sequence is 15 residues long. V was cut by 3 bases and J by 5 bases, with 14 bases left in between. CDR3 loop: CASSERGVGTGELFF. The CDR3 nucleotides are TGTGCCAGCAGCGAAAGGGGAGTTGGGACCGGGGAGCTGTTTTTT.

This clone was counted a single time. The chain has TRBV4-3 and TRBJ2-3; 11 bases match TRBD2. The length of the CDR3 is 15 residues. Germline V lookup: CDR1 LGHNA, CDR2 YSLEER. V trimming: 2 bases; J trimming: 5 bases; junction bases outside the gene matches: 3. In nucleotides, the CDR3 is TGCGCCAGCAGCCAACGGACTAGCGGGTTAGATACGCAGTATTTT. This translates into CASSQRTSGLDTQYF.

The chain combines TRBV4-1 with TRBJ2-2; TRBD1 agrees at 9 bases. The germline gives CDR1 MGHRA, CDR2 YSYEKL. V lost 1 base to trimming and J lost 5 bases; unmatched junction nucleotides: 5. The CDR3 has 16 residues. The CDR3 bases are TGCGCCAGCAGCCAAGTCGGGACAGGGTTGACCGGGGAGCTGTTTTTT. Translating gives CASSQVGTGLTGELFF.

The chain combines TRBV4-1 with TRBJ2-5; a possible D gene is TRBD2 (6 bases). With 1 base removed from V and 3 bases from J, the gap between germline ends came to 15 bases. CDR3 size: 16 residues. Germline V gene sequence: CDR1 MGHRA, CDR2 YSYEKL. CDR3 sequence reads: CASSQGTTGVEETQYF. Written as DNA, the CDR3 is TGCGCCAGCAGCCAAGGAACTACGGGAGTAGAAGAGACCCAGTACTTC.

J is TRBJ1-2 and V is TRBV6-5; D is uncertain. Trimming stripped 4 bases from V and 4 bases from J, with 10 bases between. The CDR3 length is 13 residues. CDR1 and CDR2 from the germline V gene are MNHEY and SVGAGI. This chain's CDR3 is CASSFGRLYGYTF. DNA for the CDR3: TGTGCCAGCAGTTTCGGACGGCTCTATGGCTACACCTTC.

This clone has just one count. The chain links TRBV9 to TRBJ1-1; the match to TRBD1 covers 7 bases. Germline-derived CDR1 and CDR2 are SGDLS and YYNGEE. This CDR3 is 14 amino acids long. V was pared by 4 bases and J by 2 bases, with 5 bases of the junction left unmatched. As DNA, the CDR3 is TGTGCCAGCAGCCCCCAGGGGGGTAACACTGAAGCTTTCTTT. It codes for CASSPQGGNTEAFF.

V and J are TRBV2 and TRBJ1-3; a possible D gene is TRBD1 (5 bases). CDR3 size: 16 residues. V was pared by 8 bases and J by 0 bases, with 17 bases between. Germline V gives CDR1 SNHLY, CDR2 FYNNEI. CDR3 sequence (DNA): TGTGCCAGCGTCGGGTGGGGCCGGCCCTCTGGAAACACCATATATTTT. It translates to CASVGWGRPSGNTIYF. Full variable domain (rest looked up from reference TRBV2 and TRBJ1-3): EPEVTQTPSHQVTQMGQEVILRCVPISNHLYFYWYRQILGQKVEFLVSFYNNEISEKSEIFDDQFSVERPDGSNFTLKIRSTKLEDSAMYFCASVGWGRPSGNTIYFGEGSWLTVV.

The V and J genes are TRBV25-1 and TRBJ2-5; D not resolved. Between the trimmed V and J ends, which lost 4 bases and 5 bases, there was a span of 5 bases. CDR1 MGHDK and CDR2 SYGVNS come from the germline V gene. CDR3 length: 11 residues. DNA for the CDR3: TGTGCCAGCAGTGTTTCTGAGACCCAGTACTTC. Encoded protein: CASSVSETQYF.

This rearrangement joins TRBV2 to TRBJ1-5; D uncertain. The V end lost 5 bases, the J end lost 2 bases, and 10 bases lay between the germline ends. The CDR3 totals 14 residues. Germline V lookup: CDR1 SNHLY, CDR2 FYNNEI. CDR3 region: CASSRELGNQPQHF. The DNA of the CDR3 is TGTGCCAGCAGTAGGGAGCTGGGCAATCAGCCCCAGCATTTT.

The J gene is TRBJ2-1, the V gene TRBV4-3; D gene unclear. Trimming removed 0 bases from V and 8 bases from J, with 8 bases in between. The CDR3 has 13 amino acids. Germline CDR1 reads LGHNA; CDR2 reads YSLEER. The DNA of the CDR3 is TGCGCCAGCAGCCAAGATCGGTGGGATGAGCAGTTCTTC. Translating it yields CASSQDRWDEQFF.

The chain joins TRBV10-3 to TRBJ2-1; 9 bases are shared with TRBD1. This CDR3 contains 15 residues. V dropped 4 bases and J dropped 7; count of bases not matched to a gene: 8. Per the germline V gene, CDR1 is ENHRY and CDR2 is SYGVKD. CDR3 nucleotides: TGTGCCATCAGTGGTGCAAACAGGGGGCGAAATGAGCAGTTCTTC. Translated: CAISGANRGRNEQFF.

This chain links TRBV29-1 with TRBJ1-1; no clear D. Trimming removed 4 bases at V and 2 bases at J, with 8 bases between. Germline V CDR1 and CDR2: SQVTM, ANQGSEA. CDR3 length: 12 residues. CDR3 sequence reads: CSVGWANTEAFF. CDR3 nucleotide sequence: TGCAGCGTTGGGTGGGCTAACACTGAAGCTTTCTTT. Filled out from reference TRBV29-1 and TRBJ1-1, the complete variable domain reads SAVISQKPSRDICQRGTSLTIQCQVDSQVTMMFWYRQQPGQSLTLIATANQGSEATYESGFVIDKFPISRPNLTFSTLTVSNMSPEDSSIYLCSVGWANTEAFFGQGTRLTVV.

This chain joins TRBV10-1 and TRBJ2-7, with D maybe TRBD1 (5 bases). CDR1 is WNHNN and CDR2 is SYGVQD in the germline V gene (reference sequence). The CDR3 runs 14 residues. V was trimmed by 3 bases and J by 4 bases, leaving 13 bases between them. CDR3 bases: TGCGCCAGCAGTGAAGCAGGGCCTGGGTACGAGCAGTACTTC. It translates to CASSEAGPGYEQYF.

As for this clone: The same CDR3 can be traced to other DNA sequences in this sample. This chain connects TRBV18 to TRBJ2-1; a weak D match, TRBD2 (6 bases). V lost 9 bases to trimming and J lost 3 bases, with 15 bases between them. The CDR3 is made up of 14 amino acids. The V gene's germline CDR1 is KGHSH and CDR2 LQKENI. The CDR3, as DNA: TGTGCCAGTAGGAGCCAGGGACTCTACAATGAGCAGTTCTTC. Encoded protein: CASRSQGLYNEQFF.

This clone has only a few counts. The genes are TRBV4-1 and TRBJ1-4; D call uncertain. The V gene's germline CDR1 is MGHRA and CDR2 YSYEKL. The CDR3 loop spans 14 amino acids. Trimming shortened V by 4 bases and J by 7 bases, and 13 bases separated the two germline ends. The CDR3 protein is CASSPDLRSEKLFF. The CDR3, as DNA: TGCGCCAGCAGCCCCGATCTAAGGAGTGAAAAACTGTTTTTT.

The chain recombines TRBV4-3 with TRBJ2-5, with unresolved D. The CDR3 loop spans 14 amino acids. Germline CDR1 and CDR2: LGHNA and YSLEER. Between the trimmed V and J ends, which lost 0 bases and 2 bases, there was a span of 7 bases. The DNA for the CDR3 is TGCGCCAGCAGCCAAGACTCGTCACAAGAGACCCAGTACTTC. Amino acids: CASSQDSSQETQYF.

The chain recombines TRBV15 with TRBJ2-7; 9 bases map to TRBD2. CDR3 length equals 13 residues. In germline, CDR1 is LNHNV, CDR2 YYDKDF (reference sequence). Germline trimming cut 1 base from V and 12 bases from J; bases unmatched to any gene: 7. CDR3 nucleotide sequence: TGTGCCACCAGCAGAGCTGAAGGGACTAGCCTGTACGTC. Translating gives CATSRAEGTSLYV.

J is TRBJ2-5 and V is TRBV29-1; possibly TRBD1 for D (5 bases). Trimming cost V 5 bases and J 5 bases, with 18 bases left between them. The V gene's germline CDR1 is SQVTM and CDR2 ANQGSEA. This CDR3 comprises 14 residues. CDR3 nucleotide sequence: TGCAGCGTTAACGAGGCAGGGTCATGGGAGACCCAGTACTTC. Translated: CSVNEAGSWETQYF.